The table lists the clone carrying this T cell receptor (beta chain) with many counts. These data come from a study of patients and donors after allogeneic stem cell transplantation. One entry per CDR3 protein, called by TCRdb with MiXCR from the RT-PCR reads. The table shows 200,000 to 250,000 distinct CDR3 sequences, with less than 15% occurring only once. Losses at the gene ends were 3 bases for V and 5 bases for J; bases not matched to a gene: 6. The germline V gene encodes CDR1 SQVTM and CDR2 ANQGSEA. This CDR3 comprises 13 residues. The sequencing sample was made of blood, either unsorted or a sorted T cell fraction (not recorded which). The chain joins TRBV29-1 to TRBJ1-2, with TRBD1 identical over 7 bases. The source of this sequence is a human donor who was either an allogeneic HSCT recipient or a stem cell or donor lymphocyte infusion donor (not recorded which). It is not recorded whose cells these are; they may come from a transplant donor. The CDR3: CSVESTGRYGYTF. The DNA of the CDR3 is TGCAGCGTTGAGTCGACAGGGAGATATGGCTACACCTTC.